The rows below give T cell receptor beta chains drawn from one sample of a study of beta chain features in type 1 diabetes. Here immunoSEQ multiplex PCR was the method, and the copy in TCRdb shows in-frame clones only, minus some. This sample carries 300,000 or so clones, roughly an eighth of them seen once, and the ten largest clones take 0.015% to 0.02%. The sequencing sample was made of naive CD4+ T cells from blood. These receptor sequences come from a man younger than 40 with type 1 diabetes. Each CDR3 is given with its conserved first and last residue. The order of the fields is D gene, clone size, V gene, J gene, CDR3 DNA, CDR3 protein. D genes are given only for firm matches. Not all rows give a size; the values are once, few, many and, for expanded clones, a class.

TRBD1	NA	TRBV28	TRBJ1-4	TGTGCCAGCAGTTCAACAGGGGGCGCAGAAGACGAAAAACTGTTTTTT	CASSSTGGAEDEKLFF
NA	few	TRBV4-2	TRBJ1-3	TGTGCCAGCAGCCAAGCCCAGGGAACTGGAAACACCATATATTTT	CASSQAQGTGNTIYF
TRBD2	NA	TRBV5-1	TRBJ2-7	TGCGCCAGCAGCTCCCTAGCGGACTACGAGCAGTACTTC	CASSSLADYEQYF
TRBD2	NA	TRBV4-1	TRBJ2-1	TGCGCCAGCAGCCAAGGACAAACTAGCGGCTCCTACAATGAGCAGTTCTTC	CASSQGQTSGSYNEQFF
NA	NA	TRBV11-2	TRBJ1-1	TGTGCCAGCAGCTTACTAGCGACTGAAGCTTTCTTT	CASSLLATEAFF
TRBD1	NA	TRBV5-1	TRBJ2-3	TGCGCCAGCAGCCGGGGACAGGGGGCAGGAGATACGCAGTATTTT	CASSRGQGAGDTQYF
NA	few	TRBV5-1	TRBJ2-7	TGCGCCAGCAGCTTGACGGAGAGAACCTACGAGCAGTACTTC	CASSLTERTYEQYF
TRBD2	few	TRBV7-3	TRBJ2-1	TGTGCCAGCAGCTTAACTGGACTAGCGATGAATGAGCAGTTCTTC	CASSLTGLAMNEQFF
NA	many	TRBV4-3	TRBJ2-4	TGCGCCAGCAGCCAAGAAGCGGGACAGGTTATTCGGTACTTC	CASSQEAGQVIRYF
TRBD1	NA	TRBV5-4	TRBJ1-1	TGTGCCAGCAGCTTTTACACAGGGGGAGTTGGGAACACTGAAGCTTTCTTT	CASSFYTGGVGNTEAFF
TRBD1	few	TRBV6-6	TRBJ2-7	TGTGCCAGCAGTGTAGACAGGGGCTCTTACGAGCAGTACTTC	CASSVDRGSYEQYF
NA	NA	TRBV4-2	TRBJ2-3	TGTGCCAGCAGCCCTCCCACAGATACGCAGTATTTT	CASSPPTDTQYF
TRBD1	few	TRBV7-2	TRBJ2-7	TGTGCCAGCAGCCCCAGGGGGCCCTACGAGCAGTACTTC	CASSPRGPYEQYF
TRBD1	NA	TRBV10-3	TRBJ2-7	TGTGCCATCAGTCCCCGGGACAGCTCCTACGAGCAGTACTTC	CAISPRDSSYEQYF
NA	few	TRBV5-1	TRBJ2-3	TGCGCCAGCAGTCCGCGGGGAGATACGCAGTATTTT	CASSPRGDTQYF
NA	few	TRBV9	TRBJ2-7	TGTGCCAGCAGCGTAGGCAGGGGAGTCTCCGAGCAGTACTTC	CASSVGRGVSEQYF
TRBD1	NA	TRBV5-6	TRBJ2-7	TGTGCCAGCAGCTTGACAGGGGTCTACGAGCAGTACTTC	CASSLTGVYEQYF
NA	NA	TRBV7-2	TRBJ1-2	TGTGCCAGCAGCTTAGGAGCCGGGGGGCTGGGCTACACCTTC	CASSLGAGGLGYTF
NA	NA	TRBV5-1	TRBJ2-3	TGCGCCAGCAGCTTGAGAGCGTTTGTTCCAGATACGCAGTATTTT	CASSLRAFVPDTQYF
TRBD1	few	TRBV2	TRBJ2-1	TGTGCCAGCAGTCGAAGTCCGGGACAGGCCCTAACCCGCTCCTACAATGAGCAGTTCTTC	CASSRSPGQALTRSYNEQFF
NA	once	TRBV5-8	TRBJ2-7	TGTGCCAGCAGCCATTTCAGGGCAACTTTCGCCTACGAGCAGTACTTC	CASSHFRATFAYEQYF
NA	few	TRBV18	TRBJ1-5	TGTGCCAGCTCACCCGGGCAGGGATATCAGCCCCAGCATTTT	CASSPGQGYQPQHF
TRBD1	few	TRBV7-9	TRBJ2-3	TGTGCCAGCAGCTTAAATTGGGACAGACACACAGATACGCAGTATTTT	CASSLNWDRHTDTQYF
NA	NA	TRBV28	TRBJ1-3	TGTGCCAGCAGTCCCCTTTCCACCGGGGGAAACACCATATATTTT	CASSPLSTGGNTIYF
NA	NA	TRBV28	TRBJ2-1	TGTGCCAGCAGTTTGCCCAGGTTTGAGCAGTTCTTC	CASSLPRFEQFF
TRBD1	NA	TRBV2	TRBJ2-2	TGTGCCAGCACCCTTGACAGGGGTGCCGGGGAGCTGTTTTTT	CASTLDRGAGELFF
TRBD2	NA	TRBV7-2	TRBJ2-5	TGTGCCAGCAGTTCCCGGACTAGCGACGAAGAGACCCAGTACTTC	CASSSRTSDEETQYF
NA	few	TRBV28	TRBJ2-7	TGTGCCAGCAGTTCACAGGGTGTAAGCTCCTACGAGCAGTACTTC	CASSSQGVSSYEQYF
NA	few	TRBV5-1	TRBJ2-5	TGCGCCAGCACCCACGGCAGGGTATACGAAGAGACCCAGTACTTC	CASTHGRVYEETQYF
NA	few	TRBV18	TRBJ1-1	TGTGCCACCCGACCCGGGGAGAACACTGAAGCTTTCTTT	CATRPGENTEAFF
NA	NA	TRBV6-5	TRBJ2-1	TGTGCCAGCAGTTACTCGCGGGGCCACAATGAGCAGTTCTTC	CASSYSRGHNEQFF
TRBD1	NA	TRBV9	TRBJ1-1	TGTGCCAGCAGCGAGGGGACAGGGGGGTTTGAAGCTTTCTTT	CASSEGTGGFEAFF
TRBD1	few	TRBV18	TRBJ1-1	TGTGCCAGCTCGGGACAGGCGAACACTGAAGCTTTCTTT	CASSGQANTEAFF
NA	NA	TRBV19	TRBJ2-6	TGTGCCAGTAGTGGACACACCTCTGGGGCCAACGTCCTGACTTTC	CASSGHTSGANVLTF
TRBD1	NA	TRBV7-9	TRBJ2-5	TGTGCCAGCAGACCTTCAGGGACAGGGGGAGAGACCCAGTACTTC	CASRPSGTGGETQYF
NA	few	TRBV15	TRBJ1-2	TGTGCCACCAGCAGAGAACCGGCCGGGAACTATGGCTACACCTTC	CATSREPAGNYGYTF
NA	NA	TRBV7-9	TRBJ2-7	TGTGCCAGCAGTGGGGGGGCATGGGGCTCCTACGAGCAGTACTTC	CASSGGAWGSYEQYF
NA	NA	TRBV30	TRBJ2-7	TGTGCCTTCTCACTCTGGGAGCAGTACTTC	CAFSLWEQYF
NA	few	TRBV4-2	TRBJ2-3	TGTGCCAGCAGCCAAGATAAGACAGGCCAGGATACGCAGTATTTT	CASSQDKTGQDTQYF
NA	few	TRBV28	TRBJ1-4	TGTGCCAGCAGTTTAGCTTCGGCAGGGTTCGGTGAAAAACTGTTTTTT	CASSLASAGFGEKLFF
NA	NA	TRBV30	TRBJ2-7	TGTGCCTGTAGCGGCTCCTACGAGCAGTACTTC	CACSGSYEQYF
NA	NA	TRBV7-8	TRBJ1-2	TGTGCCAGCAGCTTATCTGCGGATGGATATGGCTACACCTTC	CASSLSADGYGYTF
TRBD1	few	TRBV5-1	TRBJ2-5	TGCGCCAGCAGCTTGGTTCCCGCGCGACAGGGCCAAGAGACCCAGTACTTC	CASSLVPARQGQETQYF
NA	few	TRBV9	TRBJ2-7	TGTGCCAGCAGCGTAGGCGGGGATCCCTACGAGCAGTACTTC	CASSVGGDPYEQYF
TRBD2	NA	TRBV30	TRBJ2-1	TGTGCCTGGATCGCCCCCCTAGCGGGATACAATGAGCAGTTCTTC	CAWIAPLAGYNEQFF
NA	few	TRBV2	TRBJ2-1	TGTGCCAGCAGCGGTACTAGCCTCTTCCAGTTCTTC	CASSGTSLFQFF
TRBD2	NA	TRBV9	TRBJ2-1	TGTGCCAGCAGCGCCAGCGGGACTAGCGGCTACAATGAGCAGTTCTTC	CASSASGTSGYNEQFF
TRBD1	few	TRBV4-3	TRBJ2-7	TGCGCCAGCAGCCAGCAACAGGGGAGCTCCTACGAGCAGTACTTC	CASSQQQGSSYEQYF
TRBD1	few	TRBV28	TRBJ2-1	TGTGCCAGCCGGACAGGGGCCCGCAATGAGCAGTTCTTC	CASRTGARNEQFF
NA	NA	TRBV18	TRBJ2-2	TGTGCCAGCTCACGAGCGGTAACCAACACCGGGGAGCTGTTTTTT	CASSRAVTNTGELFF
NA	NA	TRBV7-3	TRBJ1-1	TGTGCCAGCAGCATAACAGGAGGGGCTGGAACTGAAGCTTTCTTT	CASSITGGAGTEAFF
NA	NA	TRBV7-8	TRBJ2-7	TGTGCCAGCAGCTTAGCCAGGGCGTACGAGCAGTACTTC	CASSLARAYEQYF
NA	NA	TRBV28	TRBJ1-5	TGTGCCAGCGGCCTCGAGCGTCAGCCCCAGCATTTT	CASGLERQPQHF
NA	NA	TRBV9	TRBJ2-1	TGTGCCAGCCGGGACTTTGGCCAGATCTACAATGAGCAGTTCTTC	CASRDFGQIYNEQFF
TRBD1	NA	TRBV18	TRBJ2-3	TGTGCCAGCTCACCGGGACAGGTATCTAGCACAGATACGCAGTATTTT	CASSPGQVSSTDTQYF
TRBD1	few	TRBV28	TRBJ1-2	TGTGCCAGCAGTCCTGGACAGGGACTCGGTGGCTACACCTTC	CASSPGQGLGGYTF
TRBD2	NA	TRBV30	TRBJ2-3	TGTGCCTGGAGTATCGGACTAGCGGGAGGTCGGGAGGCGCAGTATTTT	CAWSIGLAGGREAQYF
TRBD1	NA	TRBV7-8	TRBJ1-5	TGTGCCAGCAGCTTCGGTGACAGGGGGAGTCAGCCCCAGCATTTT	CASSFGDRGSQPQHF
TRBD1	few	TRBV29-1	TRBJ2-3	TGCAGCGTTGAGATCGGACAGGCCGTCGGCACAGATACGCAGTATTTT	CSVEIGQAVGTDTQYF
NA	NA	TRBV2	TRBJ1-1	TGTGCCAGCAGTCTTCGGGAGTCCTGGGACGCTGAAGCTTTCTTT	CASSLRESWDAEAFF